This TCR beta chain is from a study of blood T cell repertoires in COVID-19. Background on the study: Donors in the United States, Italy and Spain gave samples during acute or convalescent COVID-19. Nucleic acid was either cDNA or gDNA, and it came from T cells, B-cell-depleted T cells, or PBMCs.

Methods used by the authors: Using reference gene primer amplification, nucleated cell counts were estimated. Repertoires were generated with immunoSEQ multiplex PCR, while TCRdb's copy carries only in-frame clones and drops some. That table is the source of V, J and clone size, and D and trimming were worked out from the DNA. The sample holds 200,000 or so clones, 81% seen once. This clone was seen a handful of times. In Seattle, patients joined the study during active infection and were tracked longitudinally. The CDR3 is 13 residues long. Germline V CDR1 and CDR2: SGHNT, YYREEE (reference sequence). J lost 7 bases, V lost 4 bases, and 8 bases had no gene match.

The receptor was isolated from a woman aged 80 or older with COVID-19, enrolled during active disease. The source material was peripheral blood. V gene TRBV5-4 combines with J gene TRBJ2-7; TRBD1 matches 7 bases. The CDR3 sequence is CASSPLGGREQYF. The CDR3 nucleotides are TGTGCCAGCAGCCCATTAGGGGGCAGGGAGCAGTACTTC.